This is a list of T cell receptor beta chains from one sample in a study of T-cell memory formation after mild COVID-19. TCRdb reprocessed the 5' RACE reads with MiXCR, giving one entry per CDR3 protein. This sample has 300,000 to 350,000 distinct CDR3 sequences, with roughly a fifth found just once. Sequenced: PBMCs or a T cell subset sorted from them (not recorded which). Receptors were obtained from a man in his late teens or twenties who had mild COVID-19 (a few samples of this study predate the infection). Cell type and time point are not known. The CDR3 runs from the conserved cysteine through the conserved F or W. A D gene is named only where the DNA matches it firmly. The size of a clone is reported for some rows only, either as once, few or many, or as a class for expanded clones.

d_call: -; clone_size: -; j_call: TRBJ1-5; v_call: TRBV6-5; cdr3_aa: CASSSGSHQPQHF; cdr3_nt: TGTGCCAGCAGTTCGGGCAGCCATCAGCCCCAGCATTTT
d_call: TRBD2; clone_size: -; j_call: TRBJ2-7; v_call: TRBV7-9; cdr3_aa: CASSSPPGGGLISEQYF; cdr3_nt: TGTGCCAGCAGCTCCCCCCCTGGCGGGGGGTTGATAAGCGAGCAGTACTTC
d_call: TRBD1; clone_size: -; j_call: TRBJ2-5; v_call: TRBV6-6; cdr3_aa: CASRAGGSGTETQYF; cdr3_nt: TGTGCCAGCAGGGCAGGGGGCTCGGGTACTGAGACCCAGTACTTC
d_call: -; clone_size: -; j_call: TRBJ1-5; v_call: TRBV27; cdr3_aa: CASSLSKRSNQPQHF; cdr3_nt: TGTGCCAGCAGTTTATCGAAACGGAGCAATCAGCCCCAGCATTTT
d_call: -; clone_size: -; j_call: TRBJ2-7; v_call: TRBV5-1; cdr3_aa: CASSTDAQPDYEQYF; cdr3_nt: TGCGCCAGCAGCACTGACGCTCAGCCCGACTACGAGCAGTACTTC
d_call: -; clone_size: -; j_call: TRBJ2-2; v_call: TRBV4-1; cdr3_aa: CASSHNPRENTGELFF; cdr3_nt: TGCGCCAGCAGCCATAATCCGAGGGAGAACACCGGGGAGCTGTTTTTT
d_call: -; clone_size: few; j_call: TRBJ2-3; v_call: TRBV2; cdr3_aa: CASTAGRRNTDTQYF; cdr3_nt: TGTGCCAGCACCGCGGGCAGAAGGAACACAGATACGCAGTATTTT
d_call: TRBD1; clone_size: few; j_call: TRBJ1-4; v_call: TRBV2; cdr3_aa: CASRSRGQGLEKLFF; cdr3_nt: TGTGCCAGCAGATCCCGAGGACAGGGTCTCGAAAAACTGTTTTTT
d_call: TRBD1; clone_size: few; j_call: TRBJ2-5; v_call: TRBV10-3; cdr3_aa: CAISGTGTETQYF; cdr3_nt: TGTGCCATCAGTGGGACAGGGACAGAGACCCAGTACTTC
d_call: -; clone_size: -; j_call: TRBJ2-4; v_call: TRBV12-3/TRBV12-4; cdr3_aa: CASSLGQSKNIQYF; cdr3_nt: TGTGCCAGCAGTTTAGGGCAGTCCAAAAACATTCAGTACTTC
d_call: -; clone_size: -; j_call: TRBJ1-4; v_call: TRBV7-9; cdr3_aa: CASRRGEEEKLFF; cdr3_nt: TGTGCCAGCAGGAGGGGGGAGGAAGAAAAACTGTTTTTT
d_call: -; clone_size: -; j_call: TRBJ2-7; v_call: TRBV7-2; cdr3_aa: CASSWVPSGAGKQYF; cdr3_nt: TGTGCCAGCAGCTGGGTTCCTAGTGGGGCGGGCAAGCAGTACTTC
d_call: TRBD2; clone_size: few; j_call: TRBJ2-2; v_call: TRBV20-1; cdr3_aa: CSARSSGRVGTGELFF; cdr3_nt: TGCAGTGCTAGGTCCTCGGGGAGGGTCGGTACCGGGGAGCTGTTTTTT
d_call: TRBD1; clone_size: few; j_call: TRBJ2-3; v_call: TRBV27; cdr3_aa: CASGAGTAPFPTDTQYF; cdr3_nt: TGTGCCAGCGGAGCCGGGACAGCTCCCTTTCCCACAGATACGCAGTATTTT
d_call: -; clone_size: few; j_call: TRBJ2-7; v_call: TRBV2; cdr3_aa: CASRLTSSYEQYF; cdr3_nt: TGTGCCAGCAGACTGACTAGCTCCTACGAGCAGTACTTC
d_call: -; clone_size: -; j_call: TRBJ2-1; v_call: TRBV10-3; cdr3_aa: CAISPGRYNEQFF; cdr3_nt: TGTGCCATCAGCCCCGGCCGCTACAATGAGCAGTTCTTC
d_call: -; clone_size: few; j_call: TRBJ1-5; v_call: TRBV6-2/TRBV6-3; cdr3_aa: CASSVRGSSQPQHF; cdr3_nt: TGTGCCAGCAGCGTCAGGGGTAGTAGTCAGCCCCAGCATTTT
d_call: TRBD1; clone_size: -; j_call: TRBJ2-7; v_call: TRBV10-1; cdr3_aa: CASRKFVRDRVTYEQYF; cdr3_nt: TGCGCCAGCAGGAAATTCGTCCGGGACAGGGTTACCTACGAGCAGTACTTC
d_call: -; clone_size: -; j_call: TRBJ2-1; v_call: TRBV25-1; cdr3_aa: CASSGGAASYNEQFF; cdr3_nt: TGTGCCAGCAGTGGCGGGGCAGCTTCCTACAATGAGCAGTTCTTC
d_call: -; clone_size: few; j_call: TRBJ1-5; v_call: TRBV20-1; cdr3_aa: CSARHRSSNQPQHF; cdr3_nt: TGCAGTGCTAGACACAGGTCTAGCAATCAGCCCCAGCATTTT
d_call: -; clone_size: -; j_call: TRBJ2-7; v_call: TRBV5-6; cdr3_aa: CASSPGSGNEQYF; cdr3_nt: TGTGCCAGCAGCCCGGGGTCCGGGAACGAGCAGTACTTC
d_call: TRBD1; clone_size: -; j_call: TRBJ1-2; v_call: TRBV4-2; cdr3_aa: CASSQSSGGFGGYTF; cdr3_nt: TGTGCCAGCAGCCAAAGTTCAGGGGGTTTCGGTGGCTACACCTTC
d_call: TRBD2; clone_size: few; j_call: TRBJ2-1; v_call: TRBV6-5; cdr3_aa: CASSYSHGGVNNEQFF; cdr3_nt: TGTGCCAGCAGTTACTCCCACGGGGGGGTGAACAATGAGCAGTTCTTC
d_call: TRBD1; clone_size: -; j_call: TRBJ2-5; v_call: TRBV11-3; cdr3_aa: CASSLGPSYLGQQETQYF; cdr3_nt: TGTGCCAGCAGCTTAGGACCCTCGTATCTGGGACAGCAAGAGACCCAGTACTTC
d_call: TRBD1; clone_size: few; j_call: TRBJ2-3; v_call: TRBV24-1; cdr3_aa: CATSGQGSDTQYF; cdr3_nt: TGTGCCACCAGTGGACAGGGCTCAGATACGCAGTATTTT
d_call: TRBD2; clone_size: -; j_call: TRBJ2-3; v_call: TRBV28; cdr3_aa: CASSLSPGLGSLTDTQYF; cdr3_nt: TGTGCCAGCAGTTTGTCCCCGGGACTAGGAAGTCTTACAGATACGCAGTATTTT
d_call: -; clone_size: few; j_call: TRBJ1-4; v_call: TRBV19; cdr3_aa: CASRSLLSGANEKLFF; cdr3_nt: TGTGCCAGTAGATCCCTCCTCTCAGGGGCTAATGAAAAACTGTTTTTT
d_call: TRBD1; clone_size: -; j_call: TRBJ2-5; v_call: TRBV7-2; cdr3_aa: CASSYPGQQETQYF; cdr3_nt: TGTGCCAGCAGCTACCCGGGACAGCAAGAGACCCAGTACTTC